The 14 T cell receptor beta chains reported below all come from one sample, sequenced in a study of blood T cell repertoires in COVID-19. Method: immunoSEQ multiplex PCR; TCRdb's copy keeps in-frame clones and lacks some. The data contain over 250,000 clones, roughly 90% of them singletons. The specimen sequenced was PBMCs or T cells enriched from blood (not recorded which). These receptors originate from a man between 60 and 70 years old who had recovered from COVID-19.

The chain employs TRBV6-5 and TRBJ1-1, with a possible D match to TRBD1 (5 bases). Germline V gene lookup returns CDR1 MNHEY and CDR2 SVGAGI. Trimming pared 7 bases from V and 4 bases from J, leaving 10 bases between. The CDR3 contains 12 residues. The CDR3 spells CASKEGVTEAFF. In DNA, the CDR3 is TGTGCCAGCAAAGAAGGGGTCACTGAAGCTTTCTTT.

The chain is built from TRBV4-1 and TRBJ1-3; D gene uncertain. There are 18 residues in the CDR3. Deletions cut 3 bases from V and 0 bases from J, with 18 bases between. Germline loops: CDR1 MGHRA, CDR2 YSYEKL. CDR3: CASSQYLIAMSSGNTIYF. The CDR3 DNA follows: TGCGCCAGCAGCCAGTACTTGATAGCGATGAGCTCTGGAAACACCATATATTTT.

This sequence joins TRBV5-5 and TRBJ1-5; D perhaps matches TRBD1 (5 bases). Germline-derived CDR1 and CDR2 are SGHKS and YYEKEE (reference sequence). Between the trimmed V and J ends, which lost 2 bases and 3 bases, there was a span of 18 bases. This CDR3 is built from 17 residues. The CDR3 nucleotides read TGTGCCAGCAGCTTAGGTAGGGGCGCGAGGTCCAATCAGCCCCAGCATTTT. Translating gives CASSLGRGARSNQPQHF.

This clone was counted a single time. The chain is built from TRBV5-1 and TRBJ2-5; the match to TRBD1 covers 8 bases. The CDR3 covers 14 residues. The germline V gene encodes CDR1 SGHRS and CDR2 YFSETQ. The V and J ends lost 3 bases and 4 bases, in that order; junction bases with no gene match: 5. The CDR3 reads CASSSLQGVETQYF. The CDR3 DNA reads TGCGCCAGCAGCTCTCTACAGGGGGTAGAGACCCAGTACTTC.

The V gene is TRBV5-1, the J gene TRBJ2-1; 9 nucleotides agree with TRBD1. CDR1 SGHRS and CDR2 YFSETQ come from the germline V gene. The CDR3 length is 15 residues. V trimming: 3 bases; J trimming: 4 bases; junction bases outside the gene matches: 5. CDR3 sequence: CASSSGTGNYNEQFF. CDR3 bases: TGCGCCAGCAGCTCCGGGACAGGGAATTACAATGAGCAGTTCTTC.

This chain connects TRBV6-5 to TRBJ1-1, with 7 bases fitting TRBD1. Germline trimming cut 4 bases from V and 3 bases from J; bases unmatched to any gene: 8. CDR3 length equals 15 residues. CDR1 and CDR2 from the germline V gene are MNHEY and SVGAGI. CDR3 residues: CASSSASRGHTEAFF. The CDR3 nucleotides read TGTGCCAGCAGTTCCGCGTCAAGGGGGCACACTGAAGCTTTCTTT.

The CDR3 sequence: CASSNSIEISPLHF. In DNA form, the CDR3 reads TGTGCCAGCTCTAACAGCATTGAGATTTCACCCCTCCACTTT. J is TRBJ1-6 and V is TRBV18; D gene ambiguous. Trimming removed 6 bases at V and 9 bases at J, with 15 bases between. CDR1 is KGHSH and CDR2 is LQKENI in the germline V gene. The CDR3 is 14 residues long. The variable domain in full, completed from reference TRBV18 and TRBJ1-6, reads NAGVMQNPRHLVRRRGQEARLRCSPMKGHSHVYWYRQLPEEGLKFMVYLQKENIIDESGMPKERFSAEFPKEGPSILRIQQVVRGDSAAYFCASSNSIEISPLHFGNGTRLTVT.

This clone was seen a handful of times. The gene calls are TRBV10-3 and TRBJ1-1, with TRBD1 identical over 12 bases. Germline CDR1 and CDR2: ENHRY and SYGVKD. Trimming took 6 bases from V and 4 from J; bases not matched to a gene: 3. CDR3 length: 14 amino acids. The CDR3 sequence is CAIRGTGGTTEAFF. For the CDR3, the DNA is TGTGCCATCAGGGGGACAGGGGGCACCACTGAAGCTTTCTTT.

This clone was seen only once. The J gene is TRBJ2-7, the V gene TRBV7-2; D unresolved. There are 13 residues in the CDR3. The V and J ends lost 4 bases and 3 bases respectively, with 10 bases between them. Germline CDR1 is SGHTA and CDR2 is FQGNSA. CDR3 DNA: TGTGCCAGCAGCTCCCGGCAGGTCTACGAGCAGTACTTC. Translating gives CASSSRQVYEQYF.

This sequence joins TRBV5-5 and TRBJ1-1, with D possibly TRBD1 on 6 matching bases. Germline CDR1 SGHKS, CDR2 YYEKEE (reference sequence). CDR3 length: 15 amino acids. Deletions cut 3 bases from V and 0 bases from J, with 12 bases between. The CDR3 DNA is TGTGCCAGCAGCTCCCGGGACATCATGAACACTGAAGCTTTCTTT. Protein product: CASSSRDIMNTEAFF.

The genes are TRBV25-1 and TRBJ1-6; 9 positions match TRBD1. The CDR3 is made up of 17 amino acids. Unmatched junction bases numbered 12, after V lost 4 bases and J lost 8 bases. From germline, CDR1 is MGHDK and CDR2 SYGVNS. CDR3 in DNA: TGTGCCAGCAGTGGAAATTCCCCGGGACAGGGATATTCACCCCTCCACTTT. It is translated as CASSGNSPGQGYSPLHF.

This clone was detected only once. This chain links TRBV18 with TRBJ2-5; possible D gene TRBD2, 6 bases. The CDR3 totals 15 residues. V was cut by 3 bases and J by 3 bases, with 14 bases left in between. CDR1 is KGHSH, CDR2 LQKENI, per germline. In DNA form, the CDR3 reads TGTGCCAGCTCACCGACTAGGGGTTCCAAAGAGACCCAGTACTTC. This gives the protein CASSPTRGSKETQYF.

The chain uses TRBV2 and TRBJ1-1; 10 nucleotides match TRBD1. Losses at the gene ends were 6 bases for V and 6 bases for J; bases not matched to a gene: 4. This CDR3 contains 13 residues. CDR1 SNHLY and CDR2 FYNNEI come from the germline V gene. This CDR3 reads CASSDRGPAEAFF. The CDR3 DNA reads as TGTGCCAGCAGCGACAGGGGGCCCGCTGAAGCTTTCTTT. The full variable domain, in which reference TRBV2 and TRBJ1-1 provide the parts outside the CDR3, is EPEVTQTPSHQVTQMGQEVILRCVPISNHLYFYWYRQILGQKVEFLVSFYNNEISEKSEIFDDQFSVERPDGSNFTLKIRSTKLEDSAMYFCASSDRGPAEAFFGQGTRLTVV.

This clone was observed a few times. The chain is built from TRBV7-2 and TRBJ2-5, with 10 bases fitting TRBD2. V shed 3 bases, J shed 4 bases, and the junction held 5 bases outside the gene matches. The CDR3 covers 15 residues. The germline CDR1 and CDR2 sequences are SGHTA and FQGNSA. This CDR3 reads CASSFAASGGETQYF. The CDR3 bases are TGTGCCAGCAGCTTTGCTGCTAGCGGGGGAGAGACCCAGTACTTC.